Below are 21 T cell receptor beta chains sequenced from a single sample in a study of T-cell reconstitution after alpha-beta-depleted transplantation in children. Unique molecular identifiers were built into the TCRbeta library. TCRdb redid the calling of the PCR reads with MiXCR, one entry per CDR3 protein. The table has some 350,000 distinct CDR3 sequences, around 15% seen once. The specimen comprised PBMCs, mostly from graft donor cells, sampled 360 days after TCRalphabeta/CD19-depleted stem cell transplant. These receptors originate from a male patient aged 2 to 9 who had a stem cell transplant for acute lymphoblastic leukemia, so the T cells may come from the graft donor.

For the CDR3, the DNA is TGTGCCAGCAGTTACGTGACGGATCAGCCCCAGCATTTT. Its translation: CASSYVTDQPQHF. This chain connects TRBV6-6 to TRBJ1-5; D ambiguous. CDR3 length: 13 amino acids. V shed 2 bases and J shed 5 bases, with 7 bases lying between them. The germline CDR1 and CDR2 sequences are MNHNY and SVGAGI (reference sequence).

The chain has TRBV28 and TRBJ2-7, with D possibly TRBD2 on 7 matching bases. The CDR3 is made up of 14 amino acids. V dropped 3 bases and J dropped 6 bases, with 15 bases sitting between them. The germline gives CDR1 MDHEN, CDR2 SYDVKM. The CDR3 reads CASSLGRGDSEQYF. The CDR3 coding sequence is TGTGCCAGCAGTTTGGGGAGGGGGGACTCCGAGCAGTACTTC. Full variable domain (remainder filled in from reference TRBV28 and TRBJ2-7): DVKVTQSSRYLVKRTGEKVFLECVQDMDHENMFWYRQDPGLGLRLIYFSYDVKMKEKGDIPEGYSVSREKKERFSLILESASTNQTSMYLCASSLGRGDSEQYFGPGTRLTVT.

In this sample, this clonotype turned up many times. This chain uses TRBV7-9 with TRBJ1-1; 7 nucleotides agree with TRBD1. The CDR3 contains 14 residues. Germline V gene data show CDR1 as SEHNR and CDR2 as FQNEAQ (reference sequence). V shed 4 bases, J shed 1 base, and the junction held 3 bases outside the gene matches. CDR3 sequence (DNA): TGTGCCAGCAGCTCGGGGACAGCGAACACTGAAGCTTTCTTT. Translating gives CASSSGTANTEAFF.

This clonotype was counted only a few times. This chain connects TRBV11-1 to TRBJ2-4, with TRBD1 matching over 8 bases. This CDR3 comprises 19 residues. The junction had 12 bases not matched to a gene; V was cut back by 1 base and J by 1 base. Germline lookup yields CDR1 SGHAT and CDR2 FQDESV (reference sequence). CDR3 nucleotides: TGTGCCAGCAGCTTAGGAACCTCAGGGGGCGAGGAGGCCAAAAACATTCAGTACTTC. As protein: CASSLGTSGGEEAKNIQYF.

The chain combines TRBV18 with TRBJ2-6; TRBD2 might be the D (6 bases). Germline V gene data show CDR1 as KGHSH and CDR2 as LQKENI. This CDR3 is built from 18 residues. V lost 4 bases and J lost 2, with 18 bases in between. The CDR3 here is CASSLTMLTGAGANVLTF. Written as DNA, the CDR3 is TGTGCCAGCTCACTAACGATGTTGACGGGGGCTGGGGCCAACGTCCTGACTTTC. Looking up the rest from reference TRBV18 and TRBJ2-6 gives the full variable domain: NAGVMQNPRHLVRRRGQEARLRCSPMKGHSHVYWYRQLPEEGLKFMVYLQKENIIDESGMPKERFSAEFPKEGPSILRIQQVVRGDSAAYFCASSLTMLTGAGANVLTFGAGSRLTVL.

This clonotype has a handful of counts. This chain connects TRBV20-1 to TRBJ2-3; the match to TRBD2 covers 14 bases. This CDR3 has 16 amino acids. V trimming: 3 bases; J trimming: 7 bases; junction bases outside the gene matches: 9. Germline values: CDR1 DFQATT, CDR2 SNEGSKA (reference sequence). Here the CDR3 reads CSASGGLAGDFNTQYF. The DNA of the CDR3 is TGCAGTGCTAGCGGGGGACTAGCGGGAGATTTTAATACGCAGTATTTT.

The V gene is TRBV6-2 or TRBV6-3, the J gene TRBJ2-3, with D unresolved. V was trimmed by 3 bases and J by 2 bases, leaving 15 bases between them. Germline V CDR1 and CDR2: MNHEY, SVGEGT. The CDR3 has 16 amino acids. CDR3 DNA: TGTGCCAGCAGTTATAAGACTTCCGAACCCACAGATACGCAGTATTTT. Residues: CASSYKTSEPTDTQYF.

The chain employs TRBV27 and TRBJ2-7; 13 nucleotides align to TRBD2. The CDR3 runs to 16 residues. V gave up 5 bases and J gave up 2 bases; unmatched junction bases: 6. Germline V gene lookup returns CDR1 MNHEY and CDR2 SMNVEV (reference sequence). In nucleotides, the CDR3 is TGTGCCAGCAGTCACCTACTAGCGGGAGGGGCCTACGAGCAGTACTTC. Its protein is CASSHLLAGGAYEQYF.

This clonotype showed up just a few times. CDR3 coding DNA: TGTGCCAGCAGCTTAGCGTCGTATGCTTTGAGGGGGCCAGATACGCAGTATTTT. Translated: CASSLASYALRGPDTQYF. The rearrangement joins TRBV7-2 to TRBJ2-3; the match to TRBD1 covers 7 bases. V gave up 0 bases and J gave up 4 bases; unmatched junction bases: 13. The germline V gene has CDR1 SGHTA and CDR2 FQGNSA. The CDR3 runs to 18 residues.

The gene calls are TRBV7-9 and TRBJ2-3, with D possibly matching TRBD1 (5 bases). Germline loops: CDR1 SEHNR, CDR2 FQNEAQ (reference sequence). Trimming removed 1 base at V and 2 bases at J, with 13 bases between. The CDR3 has 16 residues. The CDR3 coding sequence is TGTGCCAGCAGCTTAGTGCCAGGGATTCTCACAGATACGCAGTATTTT. Amino acids: CASSLVPGILTDTQYF.

There are a few counts of this clonotype. The chain recombines TRBV2 with TRBJ2-7; 7 bases line up with TRBD1. The CDR3 runs 16 residues. Trimming cost V 5 bases and J 3 bases; bases outside gene matches: 13. Germline CDR1 is SNHLY and CDR2 is FYNNEI. The chain's CDR3 is CASSFPLTGVDYEQYF. In nucleotides, the CDR3 is TGTGCCAGCAGTTTCCCCCTAACAGGGGTTGACTACGAGCAGTACTTC.

This clonotype occurred many times. The J gene is TRBJ2-2, the V gene TRBV12-3 or TRBV12-4; D gene uncertain. The CDR3 runs 15 residues. Trimming left V 1 base short and J 1 base short, with 7 bases between. CDR3 in amino acids: CASSLGRLNTGELFF. The DNA of the CDR3 is TGTGCCAGCAGTTTAGGGCGCCTGAACACCGGGGAGCTGTTTTTT.

At least ten counts were recorded for this clonotype. This rearrangement joins TRBV7-2 to TRBJ2-1; 9 positions agree with TRBD2. The germline gives CDR1 SGHTA, CDR2 FQGNSA. V shed 1 base and J 8 bases; nucleotides not matched to a gene: 9. CDR3 length: 16 amino acids. The CDR3 region is CASSLGAFSGRDEQFF. DNA of the CDR3: TGTGCCAGCAGCTTAGGAGCCTTTAGCGGGAGAGATGAGCAGTTCTTC.

This clonotype was counted a few times. The chain uses TRBV10-3 and TRBJ2-3; D ambiguous. Per germline, CDR1 ENHRY and CDR2 SYGVKD. V was shortened by 4 bases and J by 1 base, with 3 bases between the two germline ends. This CDR3 has 12 residues. CDR3 in amino acids: CAISGGTDTQYF. The CDR3 DNA reads as TGTGCCATCAGTGGAGGCACAGATACGCAGTATTTT.

The chain links TRBV18 to TRBJ2-2; tentative D call: TRBD1 (6 bases). With 10 bases removed from V and 3 bases from J, the gap between germline ends came to 18 bases. This CDR3 region has 15 residues. Germline CDR1 is KGHSH and CDR2 is LQKENI. The CDR3 region has the DNA TGTGCCACCCACCCGGATTCAGGGGACACCGGGGAGCTGTTTTTT. Translated: CATHPDSGDTGELFF.

The gene calls are TRBV11-2 and TRBJ2-1; 12 bases agree with TRBD2. Unmatched junction bases numbered 6, after V lost 3 bases and J lost 0 bases. Per germline, CDR1 SGHAT and CDR2 FQNNGV. The CDR3 consists of 18 residues. The CDR3 DNA reads TGTGCCAGCAGCTTGACTAGCGGGAGATTCCGCTCCTACAATGAGCAGTTCTTC. Its translation is CASSLTSGRFRSYNEQFF.

This clonotype appeared a few times. The CDR3 coding sequence is TGCGCCAGCAGCCAAGACGTCCTTTATAGCAATCAGCCCCAGCATTTT. Protein: CASSQDVLYSNQPQHF. The V call is TRBV4-1, the J call TRBJ1-5, with no clear D. The CDR3 covers 16 residues. The germline CDR1 and CDR2 sequences are MGHRA and YSYEKL. The V gene lost 0 bases and the J gene lost 0 bases, with 9 bases spanning the gap.

This clonotype was detected ten times or more. The rearrangement uses TRBV20-1 and TRBJ2-7; possibly TRBD2 for D (5 bases). The CDR3 runs to 13 residues. V lost 6 bases, J lost 4 bases, and 16 bases lay in between. Germline V CDR1 and CDR2: DFQATT, SNEGSKA (reference sequence). The CDR3 sequence is CSAEGPGPYEQYF. CDR3 coding DNA: TGCAGTGCCGAGGGCCCCGGGCCTTACGAGCAGTACTTC.

Only a few counts were recorded for this clonotype. This chain uses TRBV4-1 with TRBJ2-3; D gene uncertain. Germline loops: CDR1 MGHRA, CDR2 YSYEKL. The CDR3 extends over 15 amino acids. Trimming pared 1 base from V and 5 bases from J, leaving 13 bases between. DNA of the CDR3: TGCGCCAGCAGCCAAGTAGTGGGCTTTAGAGATACGCAGTATTTT. Its protein product is CASSQVVGFRDTQYF.

Ten or more counts support this clonotype. The V call is TRBV10-3, the J call TRBJ2-3, with 15 bases identical to TRBD2. The CDR3 extends over 15 amino acids. Germline V gene data show CDR1 as ENHRY and CDR2 as SYGVKD. V was pared by 7 bases and J by 4 bases, with 3 bases of the junction left unmatched. The chain's CDR3 is CAIKGLAGGSDTQYF. CDR3 DNA: TGTGCCATCAAAGGACTAGCGGGAGGGTCAGATACGCAGTATTTT.

The table lists this clonotype with many counts. The rearrangement links TRBV4-3 to TRBJ2-2; tentatively, D is TRBD1 or TRBD2 (5 bases each). The CDR3 length is 20 residues. Germline CDR1 and CDR2: LGHNA and YSLEER. The V gene lost 4 bases and the J gene lost 2 bases, with 26 bases spanning the gap. CDR3 in amino acids: CASSPRIVGVPSSNTGELFF. DNA for the CDR3: TGCGCCAGCAGCCCAAGGATTGTGGGGGTCCCCTCTTCTAACACCGGGGAGCTGTTTTTT.